The clone carrying this T cell receptor (beta chain) appeared a few times. Other DNA sequences of this sample code for an identical CDR3. This table comes from immunoSEQ multiplex PCR, and its TCRdb copy is limited to in-frame clones, with some not included. The data contain about 2,500,000 clones, around 94% of them singletons. This sample is drawn from a study of shared clonotypes between healthy human individuals. The V gene's germline CDR1 is SGHRS and CDR2 YFSETQ. The V gene lost 0 bases and the J gene lost 0 bases, with 6 bases spanning the gap. The CDR3 has 14 amino acids. The chain employs TRBV5-1 and TRBJ1-1; no definite D call. This clonotype was sampled from a man aged 18 to 35 in good health. Material for sequencing was naive CD4+ T cells sorted from blood. Subset here: CD45RA+ positively selected. In DNA form, the CDR3 reads TGCGCCAGCAGCTTGGAGCAGCTGAACACTGAAGCTTTCTTT. Its protein is CASSLEQLNTEAFF.